This T cell receptor (beta chain) was identified during a study of human T cells and chemical hapten exposure. For the study at large: Yields of TCR per sample differed, chiefly owing to small differences in pooled library volume.

Findings and limits, study-wide: No shift was seen in TCRs above 1 in 1000 frequency with DPC sensitization.

This CDR3 contains 18 residues. The V and J ends lost 2 bases and 0 bases respectively, with 14 bases between them. From germline, CDR1 is SNHLY and CDR2 FYNNEI. The time point: healthy volunteer bleed at 2 weeks. Unfractionated whole blood yielded total RNA. This clonotype appeared a few times. The antigen is undetermined. Individual cDNA molecules in this library carried unique molecular identifiers. Authors' processing steps: The number of TCRs in each sample had a median of approximately 90,000 and spanned roughly 23,224 to 750,000. TCRdb reanalysed the RACE reads using MiXCR and keeps one entry per CDR3 protein. TCRdb's processing, not the study's, gives the V and J calls here. This sample has around 130,000 distinct CDR3 sequences, with approximately 8.3% found just once.

The source of this sequence is a male donor in good health. Some clones in this sample may be carry-over from other donors' samples. Sequencing was performed on whole blood. The chain uses TRBV2 and TRBJ2-6, with D unclear. Written as DNA, the CDR3 is TGTGCCAGCAGTGAAAGCGTTAGCAGCAGCTCTGGGGCCAACGTCCTGACTTTC. It specifies CASSESVSSSSGANVLTF. The whole variable domain, remainder taken from reference TRBV2 and TRBJ2-6, is EPEVTQTPSHQVTQMGQEVILRCVPISNHLYFYWYRQILGQKVEFLVSFYNNEISEKSEIFDDQFSVERPDGSNFTLKIRSTKLEDSAMYFCASSESVSSSSGANVLTFGAGSRLTVL.